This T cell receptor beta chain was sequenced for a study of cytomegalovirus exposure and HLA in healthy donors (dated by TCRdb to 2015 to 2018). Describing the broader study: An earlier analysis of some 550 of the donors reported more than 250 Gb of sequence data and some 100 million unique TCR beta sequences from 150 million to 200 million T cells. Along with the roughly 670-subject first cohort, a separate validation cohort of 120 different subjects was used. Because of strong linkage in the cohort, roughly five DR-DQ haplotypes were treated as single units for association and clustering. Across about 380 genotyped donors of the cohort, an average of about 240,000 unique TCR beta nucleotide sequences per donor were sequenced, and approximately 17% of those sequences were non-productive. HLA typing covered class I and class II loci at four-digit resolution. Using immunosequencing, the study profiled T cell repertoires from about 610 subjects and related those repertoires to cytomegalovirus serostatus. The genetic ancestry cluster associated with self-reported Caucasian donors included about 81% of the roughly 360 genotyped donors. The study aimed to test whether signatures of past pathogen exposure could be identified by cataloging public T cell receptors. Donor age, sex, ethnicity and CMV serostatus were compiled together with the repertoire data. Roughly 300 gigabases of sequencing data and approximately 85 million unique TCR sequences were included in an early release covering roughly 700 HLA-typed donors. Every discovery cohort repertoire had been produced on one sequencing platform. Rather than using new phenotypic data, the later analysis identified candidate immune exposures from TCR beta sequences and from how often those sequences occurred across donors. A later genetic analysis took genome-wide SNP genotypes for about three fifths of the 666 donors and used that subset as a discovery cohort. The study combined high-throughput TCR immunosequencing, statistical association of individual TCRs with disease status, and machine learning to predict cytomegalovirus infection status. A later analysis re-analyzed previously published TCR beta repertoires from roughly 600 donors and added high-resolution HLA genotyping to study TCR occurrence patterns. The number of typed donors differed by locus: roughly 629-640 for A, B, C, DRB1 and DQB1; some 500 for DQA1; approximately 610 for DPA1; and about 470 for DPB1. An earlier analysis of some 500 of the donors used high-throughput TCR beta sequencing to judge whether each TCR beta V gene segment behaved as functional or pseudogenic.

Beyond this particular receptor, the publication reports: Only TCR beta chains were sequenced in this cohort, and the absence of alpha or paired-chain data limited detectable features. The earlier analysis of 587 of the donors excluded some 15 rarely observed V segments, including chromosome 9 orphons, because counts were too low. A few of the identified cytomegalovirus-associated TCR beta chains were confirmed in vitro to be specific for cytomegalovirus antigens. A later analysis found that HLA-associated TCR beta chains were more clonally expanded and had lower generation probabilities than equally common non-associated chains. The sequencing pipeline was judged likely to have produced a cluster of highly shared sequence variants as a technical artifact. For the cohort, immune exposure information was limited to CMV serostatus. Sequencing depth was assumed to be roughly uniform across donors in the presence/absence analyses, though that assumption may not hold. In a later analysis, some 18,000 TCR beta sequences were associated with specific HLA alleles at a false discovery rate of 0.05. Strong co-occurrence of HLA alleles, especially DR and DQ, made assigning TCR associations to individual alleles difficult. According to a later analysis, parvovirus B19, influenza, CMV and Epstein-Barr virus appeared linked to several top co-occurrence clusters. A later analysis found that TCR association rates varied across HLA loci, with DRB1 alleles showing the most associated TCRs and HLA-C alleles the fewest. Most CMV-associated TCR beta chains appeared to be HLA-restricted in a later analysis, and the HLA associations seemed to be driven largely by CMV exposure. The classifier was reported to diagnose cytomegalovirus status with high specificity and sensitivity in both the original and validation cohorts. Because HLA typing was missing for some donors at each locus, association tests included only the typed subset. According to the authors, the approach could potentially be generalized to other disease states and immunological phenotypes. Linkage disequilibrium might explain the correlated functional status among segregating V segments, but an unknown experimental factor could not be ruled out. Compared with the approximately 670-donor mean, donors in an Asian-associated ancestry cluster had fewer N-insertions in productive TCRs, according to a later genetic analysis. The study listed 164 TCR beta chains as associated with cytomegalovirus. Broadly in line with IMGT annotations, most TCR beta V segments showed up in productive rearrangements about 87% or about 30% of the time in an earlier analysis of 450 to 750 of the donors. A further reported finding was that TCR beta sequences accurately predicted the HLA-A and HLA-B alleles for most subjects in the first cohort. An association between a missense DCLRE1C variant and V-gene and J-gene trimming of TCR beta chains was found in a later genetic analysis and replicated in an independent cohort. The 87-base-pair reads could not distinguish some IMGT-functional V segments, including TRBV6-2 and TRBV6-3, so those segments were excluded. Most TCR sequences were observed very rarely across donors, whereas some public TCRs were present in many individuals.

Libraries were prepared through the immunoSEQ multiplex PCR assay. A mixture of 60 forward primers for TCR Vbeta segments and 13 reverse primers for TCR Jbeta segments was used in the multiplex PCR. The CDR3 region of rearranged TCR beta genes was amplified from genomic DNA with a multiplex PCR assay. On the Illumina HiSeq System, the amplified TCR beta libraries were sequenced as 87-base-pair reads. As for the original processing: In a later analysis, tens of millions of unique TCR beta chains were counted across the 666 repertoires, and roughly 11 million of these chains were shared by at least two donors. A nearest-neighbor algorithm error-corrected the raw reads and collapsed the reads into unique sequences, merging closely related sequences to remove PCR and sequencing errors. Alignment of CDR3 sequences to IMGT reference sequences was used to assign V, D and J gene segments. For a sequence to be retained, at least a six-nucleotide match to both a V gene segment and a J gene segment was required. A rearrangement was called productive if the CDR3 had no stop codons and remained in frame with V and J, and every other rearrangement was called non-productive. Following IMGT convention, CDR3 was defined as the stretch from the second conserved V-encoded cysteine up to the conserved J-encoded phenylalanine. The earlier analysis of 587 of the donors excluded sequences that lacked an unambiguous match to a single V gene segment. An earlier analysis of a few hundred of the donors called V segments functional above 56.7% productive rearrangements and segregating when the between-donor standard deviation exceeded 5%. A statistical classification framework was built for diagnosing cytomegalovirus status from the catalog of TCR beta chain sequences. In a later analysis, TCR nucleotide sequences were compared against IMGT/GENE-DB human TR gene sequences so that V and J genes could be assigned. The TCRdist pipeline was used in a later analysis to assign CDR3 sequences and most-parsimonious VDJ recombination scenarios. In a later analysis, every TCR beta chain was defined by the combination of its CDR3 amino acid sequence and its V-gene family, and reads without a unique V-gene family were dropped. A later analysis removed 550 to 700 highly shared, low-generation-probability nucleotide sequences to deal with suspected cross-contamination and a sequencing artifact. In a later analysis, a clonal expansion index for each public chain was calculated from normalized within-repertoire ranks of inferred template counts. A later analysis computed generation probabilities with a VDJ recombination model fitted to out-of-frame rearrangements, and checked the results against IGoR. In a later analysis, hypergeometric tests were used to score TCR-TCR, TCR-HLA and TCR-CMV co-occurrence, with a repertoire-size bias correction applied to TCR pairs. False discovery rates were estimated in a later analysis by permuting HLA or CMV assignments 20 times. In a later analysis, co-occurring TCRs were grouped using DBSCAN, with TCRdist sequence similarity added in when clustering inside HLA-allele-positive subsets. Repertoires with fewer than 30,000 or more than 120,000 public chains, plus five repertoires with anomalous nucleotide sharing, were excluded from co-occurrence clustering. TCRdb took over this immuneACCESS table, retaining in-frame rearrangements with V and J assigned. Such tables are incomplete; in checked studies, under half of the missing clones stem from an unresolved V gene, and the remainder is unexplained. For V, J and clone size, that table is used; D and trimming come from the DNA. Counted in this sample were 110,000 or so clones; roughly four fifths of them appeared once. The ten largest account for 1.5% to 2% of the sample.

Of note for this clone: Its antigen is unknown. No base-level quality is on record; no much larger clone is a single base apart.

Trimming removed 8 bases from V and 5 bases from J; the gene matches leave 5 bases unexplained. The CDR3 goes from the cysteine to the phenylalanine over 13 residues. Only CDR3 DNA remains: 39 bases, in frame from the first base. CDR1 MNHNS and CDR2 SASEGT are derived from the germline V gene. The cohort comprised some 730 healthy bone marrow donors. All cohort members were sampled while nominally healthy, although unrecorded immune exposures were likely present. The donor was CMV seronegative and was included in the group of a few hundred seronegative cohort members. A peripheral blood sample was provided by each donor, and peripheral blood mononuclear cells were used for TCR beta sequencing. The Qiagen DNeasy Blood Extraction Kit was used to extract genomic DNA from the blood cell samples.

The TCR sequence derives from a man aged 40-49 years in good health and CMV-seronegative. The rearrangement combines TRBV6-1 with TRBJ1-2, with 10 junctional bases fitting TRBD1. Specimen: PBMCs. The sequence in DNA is TGTGCCAGCGCCCCGGGACAGGGGTATGGCTACACCTTC. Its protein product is CASAPGQGYGYTF.